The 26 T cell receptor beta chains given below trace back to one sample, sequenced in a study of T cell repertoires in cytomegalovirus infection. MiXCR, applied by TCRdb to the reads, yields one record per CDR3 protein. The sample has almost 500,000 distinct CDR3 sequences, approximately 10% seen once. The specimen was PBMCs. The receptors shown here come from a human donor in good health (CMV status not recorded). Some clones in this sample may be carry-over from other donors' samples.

DNA of the CDR3: TGTGCCAGCAGCCCATCGGTAGGGCGGGAGGGGAATGAGCAGTTCTTC. It codes for CASSPSVGREGNEQFF. V gene TRBV7-9 combines with J gene TRBJ2-1; 9 bases match TRBD2. Germline V lookup: CDR1 SEHNR, CDR2 FQNEAQ (reference sequence). Trimming at V came to 5 bases and at J to 7 bases, leaving 12 bases not matched to a gene. CDR3 length: 16 residues. The whole variable domain, remainder taken from reference TRBV7-9 and TRBJ2-1, is DTGVSQNPRHKITKRGQNVTFRCDPISEHNRLYWYRQTLGQGPEFLTYFQNEAQLEKSRLLSDRFSAERPKGSFSTLEIQRTEQGDSAMYLCASSPSVGREGNEQFFGPGTRLTVL.

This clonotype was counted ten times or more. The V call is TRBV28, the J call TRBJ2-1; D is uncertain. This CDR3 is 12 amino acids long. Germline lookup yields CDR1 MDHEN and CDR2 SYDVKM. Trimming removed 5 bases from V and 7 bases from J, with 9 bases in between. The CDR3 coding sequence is TGTGCCAGCAGTCGCCAGAGGAATGAGCAGTTCTTC. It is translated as CASSRQRNEQFF.

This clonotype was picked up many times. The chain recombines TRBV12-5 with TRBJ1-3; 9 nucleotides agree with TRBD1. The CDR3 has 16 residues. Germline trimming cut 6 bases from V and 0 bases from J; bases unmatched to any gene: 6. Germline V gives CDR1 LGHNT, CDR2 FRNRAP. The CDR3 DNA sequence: TGTGCTAGTGGACAGGGACAGGGAGGCTCTGGAAACACCATATATTTT. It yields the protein CASGQGQGGSGNTIYF.

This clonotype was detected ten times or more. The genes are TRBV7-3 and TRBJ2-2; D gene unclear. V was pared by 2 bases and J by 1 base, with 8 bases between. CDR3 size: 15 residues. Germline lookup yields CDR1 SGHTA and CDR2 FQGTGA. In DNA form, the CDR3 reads TGTGCCAGCAGCTTAGCCAGGATGAACACCGGGGAGCTGTTTTTT. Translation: CASSLARMNTGELFF.

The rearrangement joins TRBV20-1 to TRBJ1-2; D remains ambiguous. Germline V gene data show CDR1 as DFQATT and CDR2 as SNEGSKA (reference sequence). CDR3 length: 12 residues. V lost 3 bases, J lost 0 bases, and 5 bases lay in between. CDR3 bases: TGCAGTGCTAGGTACTCTAACTATGGCTACACCTTC. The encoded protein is CSARYSNYGYTF.

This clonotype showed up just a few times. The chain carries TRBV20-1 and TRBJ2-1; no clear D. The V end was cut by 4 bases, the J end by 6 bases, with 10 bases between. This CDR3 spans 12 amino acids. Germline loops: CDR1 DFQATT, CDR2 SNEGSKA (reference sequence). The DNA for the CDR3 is TGCAGTGCTACTGAAGGAGTCAATGAGCAGTTCTTC. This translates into CSATEGVNEQFF.

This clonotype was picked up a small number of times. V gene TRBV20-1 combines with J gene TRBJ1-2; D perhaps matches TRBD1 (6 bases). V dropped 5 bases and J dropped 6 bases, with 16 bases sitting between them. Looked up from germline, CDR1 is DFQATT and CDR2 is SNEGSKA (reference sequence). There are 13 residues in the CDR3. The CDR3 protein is CSARTGPVDGYTF. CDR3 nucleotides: TGCAGTGCTCGAACAGGGCCGGTGGATGGCTACACCTTC.

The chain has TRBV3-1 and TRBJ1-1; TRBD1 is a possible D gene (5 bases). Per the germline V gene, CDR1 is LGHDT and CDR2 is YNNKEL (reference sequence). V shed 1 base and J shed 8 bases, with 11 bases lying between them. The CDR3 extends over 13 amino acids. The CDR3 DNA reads TGTGCCAGCAGCCAAGGGGGACCCTTGGAAGCTTTCTTT. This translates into CASSQGGPLEAFF.

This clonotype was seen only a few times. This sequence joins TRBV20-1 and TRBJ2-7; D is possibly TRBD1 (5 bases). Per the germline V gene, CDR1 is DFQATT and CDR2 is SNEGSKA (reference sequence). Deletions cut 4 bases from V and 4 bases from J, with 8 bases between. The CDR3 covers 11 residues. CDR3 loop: CSANHRYEQYF. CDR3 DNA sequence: TGCAGTGCTAACCACAGGTACGAGCAGTACTTC.

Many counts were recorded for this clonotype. CDR3 DNA sequence: TGTGCCAGCAGCTTCTCTCTTGACAGTACCAATCAGCCCCAGCATTTT. Protein sequence: CASSFSLDSTNQPQHF. This chain uses TRBV7-3 with TRBJ1-5; TRBD1 is a possible D gene (5 bases). Germline assignment: CDR1 SGHTA and CDR2 FQGTGA. This CDR3 contains 16 residues. Trimming pared 3 bases from V and 3 bases from J, leaving 15 bases between.

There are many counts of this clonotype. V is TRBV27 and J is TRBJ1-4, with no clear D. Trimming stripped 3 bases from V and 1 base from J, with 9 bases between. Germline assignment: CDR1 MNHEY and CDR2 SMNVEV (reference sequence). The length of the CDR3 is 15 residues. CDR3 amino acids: CASSFVGVTNEKLFF. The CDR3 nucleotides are TGTGCCAGCAGTTTCGTCGGGGTAACTAATGAAAAACTGTTTTTT.

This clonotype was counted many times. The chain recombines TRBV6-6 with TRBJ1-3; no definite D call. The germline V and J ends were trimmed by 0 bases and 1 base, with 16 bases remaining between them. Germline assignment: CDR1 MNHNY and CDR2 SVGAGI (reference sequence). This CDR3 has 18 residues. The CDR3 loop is CASSYSPQRSISGNTIYF. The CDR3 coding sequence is TGTGCCAGCAGTTACTCACCCCAGAGGAGCATTTCTGGAAACACCATATATTTT.

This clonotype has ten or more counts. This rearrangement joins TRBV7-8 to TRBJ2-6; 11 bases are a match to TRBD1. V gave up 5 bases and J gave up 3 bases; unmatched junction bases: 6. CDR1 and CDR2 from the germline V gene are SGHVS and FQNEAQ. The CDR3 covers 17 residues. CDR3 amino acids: CASSPGQGARGANVLTF. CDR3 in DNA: TGTGCCAGCAGCCCCGGACAGGGGGCGCGTGGGGCCAACGTCCTGACTTTC.

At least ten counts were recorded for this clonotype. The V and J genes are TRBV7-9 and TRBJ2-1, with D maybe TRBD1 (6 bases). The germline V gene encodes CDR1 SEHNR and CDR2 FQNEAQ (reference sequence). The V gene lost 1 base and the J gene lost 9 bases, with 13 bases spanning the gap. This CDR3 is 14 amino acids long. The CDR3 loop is CASSLEVGAREQFF. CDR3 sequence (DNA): TGTGCCAGCAGCTTAGAGGTGGGGGCACGTGAGCAGTTCTTC.

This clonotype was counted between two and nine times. The CDR3 here is CATSDPYSNQPQHF. The CDR3 bases are TGTGCCACCAGTGATCCGTATAGCAATCAGCCCCAGCATTTT. The V gene is TRBV24-1, the J gene TRBJ1-5; D gene uncertain. The V gene's germline CDR1 is KGHDR and CDR2 SFDVKD. The V and J ends lost 3 bases and 0 bases respectively, with 5 bases between them. The CDR3 contains 14 residues.

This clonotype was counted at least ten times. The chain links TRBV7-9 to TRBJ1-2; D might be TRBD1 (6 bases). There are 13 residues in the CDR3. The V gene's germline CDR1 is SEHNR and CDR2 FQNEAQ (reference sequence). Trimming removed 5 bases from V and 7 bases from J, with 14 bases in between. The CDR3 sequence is CASSPQGPGGYTF. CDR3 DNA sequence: TGTGCCAGCAGCCCACAGGGCCCCGGTGGCTACACCTTC.

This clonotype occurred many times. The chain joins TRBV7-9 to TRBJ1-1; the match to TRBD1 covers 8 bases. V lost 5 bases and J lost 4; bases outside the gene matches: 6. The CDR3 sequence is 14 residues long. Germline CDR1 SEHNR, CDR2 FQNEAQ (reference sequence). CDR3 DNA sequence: TGTGCCAGCAGCCCAGGGGGCAGGGGCACTGAAGCTTTCTTT. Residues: CASSPGGRGTEAFF.

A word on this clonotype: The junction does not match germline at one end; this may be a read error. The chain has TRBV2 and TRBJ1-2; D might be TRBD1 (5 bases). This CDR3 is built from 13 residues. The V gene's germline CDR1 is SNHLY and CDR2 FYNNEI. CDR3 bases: TGTGTCAGCAGTGAAAAGGGGAACTATGGCTACACCTTC. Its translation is CVSSEKGNYGYTF.

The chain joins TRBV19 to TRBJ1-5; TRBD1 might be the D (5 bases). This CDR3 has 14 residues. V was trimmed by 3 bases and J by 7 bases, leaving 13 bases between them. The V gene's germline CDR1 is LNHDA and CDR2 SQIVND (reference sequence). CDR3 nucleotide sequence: TGTGCCAGTAGTATCCCCAGACGGGGGCAGCCCCAGCATTTT. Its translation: CASSIPRRGQPQHF.

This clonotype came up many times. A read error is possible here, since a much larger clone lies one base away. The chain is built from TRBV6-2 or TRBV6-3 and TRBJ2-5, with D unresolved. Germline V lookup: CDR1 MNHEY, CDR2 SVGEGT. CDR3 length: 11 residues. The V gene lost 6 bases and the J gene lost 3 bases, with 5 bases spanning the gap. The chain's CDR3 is CASSTKETQYF. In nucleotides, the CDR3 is TGTGCCAGCAGCACCAAAGAGACCCAGTACTTC.

Here the CDR3 DNA reads TGTGCCATCAGTGTGGAGCCCGGTAGCAATCAGCCCCAGCATTTT. It is translated as CAISVEPGSNQPQHF. The chain combines TRBV10-3 with TRBJ1-5; D is unclear. Germline values: CDR1 ENHRY, CDR2 SYGVKD. V gave up 4 bases and J gave up 0 bases, with 10 bases separating them. CDR3 length: 15 residues.

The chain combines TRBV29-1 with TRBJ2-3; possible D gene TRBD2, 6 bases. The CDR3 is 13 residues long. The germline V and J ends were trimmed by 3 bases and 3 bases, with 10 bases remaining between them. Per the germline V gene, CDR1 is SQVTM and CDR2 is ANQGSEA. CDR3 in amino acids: CSVDGGRTDTQYF. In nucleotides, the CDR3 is TGCAGCGTTGACGGGGGAAGGACAGATACGCAGTATTTT.

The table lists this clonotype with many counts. The DNA of the CDR3 is TGTGCCAGCAGCCAAGCCCTAGGCATCAGCGGGGCCGGGGAGCTGTTTTTT. This sequence encodes CASSQALGISGAGELFF. J is TRBJ2-2 and V is TRBV3-1, with 7 positions matching TRBD2. The V and J ends lost 1 base and 6 bases, in that order; junction bases with no gene match: 11. This CDR3 spans 17 amino acids. Germline lookup yields CDR1 LGHDT and CDR2 YNNKEL (reference sequence).

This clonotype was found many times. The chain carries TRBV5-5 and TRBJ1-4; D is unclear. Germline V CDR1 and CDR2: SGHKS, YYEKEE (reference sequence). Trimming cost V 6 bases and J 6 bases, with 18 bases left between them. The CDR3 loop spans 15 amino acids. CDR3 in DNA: TGTGCCAGCATCCTCCGGTGGCAGGTGCATGAAAAACTGTTTTTT. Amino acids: CASILRWQVHEKLFF.

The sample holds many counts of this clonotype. CDR3: CASSEITSQETQYF. DNA for the CDR3: TGTGCCAGCAGTGAAATCACTTCACAAGAGACCCAGTACTTC. This chain joins TRBV2 and TRBJ2-5; the D is unclear. The V and J ends lost 2 bases and 2 bases respectively, with 9 bases between them. Germline V gene lookup returns CDR1 SNHLY and CDR2 FYNNEI. CDR3 size: 14 residues.

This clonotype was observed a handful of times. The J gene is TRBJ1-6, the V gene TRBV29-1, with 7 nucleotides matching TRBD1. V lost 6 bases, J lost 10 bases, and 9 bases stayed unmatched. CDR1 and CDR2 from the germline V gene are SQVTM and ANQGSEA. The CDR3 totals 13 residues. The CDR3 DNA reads TGCAGCGTCTCACAGGGGTTGAGATCACCCCTCCACTTT. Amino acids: CSVSQGLRSPLHF. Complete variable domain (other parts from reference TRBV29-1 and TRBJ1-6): SAVISQKPSRDICQRGTSLTIQCQVDSQVTMMFWYRQQPGQSLTLIATANQGSEATYESGFVIDKFPISRPNLTFSTLTVSNMSPEDSSIYLCSVSQGLRSPLHFGNGTRLTVT.